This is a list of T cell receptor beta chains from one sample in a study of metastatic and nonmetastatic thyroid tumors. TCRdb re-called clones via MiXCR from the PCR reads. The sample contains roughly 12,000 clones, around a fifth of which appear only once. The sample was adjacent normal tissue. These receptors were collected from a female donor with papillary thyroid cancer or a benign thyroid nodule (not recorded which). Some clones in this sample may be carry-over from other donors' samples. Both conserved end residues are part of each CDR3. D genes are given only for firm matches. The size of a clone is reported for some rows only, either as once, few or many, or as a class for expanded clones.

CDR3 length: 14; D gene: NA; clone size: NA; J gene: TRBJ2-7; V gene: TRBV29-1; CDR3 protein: CSVEDLESPYEQYF; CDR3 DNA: TGCAGCGTTGAAGATTTGGAGAGTCCCTATGAGCAGTACTTC
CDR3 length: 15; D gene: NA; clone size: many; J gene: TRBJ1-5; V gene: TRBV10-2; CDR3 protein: CASSEMGGVNQPQHF; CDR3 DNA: TGCGCCAGCAGTGAGATGGGGGGTGTTAATCAGCCCCAGCATTTT
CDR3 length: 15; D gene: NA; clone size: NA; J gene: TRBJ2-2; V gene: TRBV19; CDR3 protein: CASSIYGFLGGELFF; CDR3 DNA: TGTGCCAGTAGTATTTATGGGTTTTTGGGCGGGGAGCTGTTTTTT
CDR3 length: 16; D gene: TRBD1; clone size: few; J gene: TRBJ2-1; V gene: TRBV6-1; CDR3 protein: CASSELGTGVGDEQFF; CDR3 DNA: TGTGCCAGCAGTGAACTTGGGACAGGGGTGGGGGATGAGCAGTTCTTC
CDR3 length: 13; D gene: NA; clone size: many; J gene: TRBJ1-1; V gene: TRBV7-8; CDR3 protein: CASSSGRNTEAFF; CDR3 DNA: TGTGCCAGCAGCTCCGGACGGAACACTGAAGCTTTCTTT
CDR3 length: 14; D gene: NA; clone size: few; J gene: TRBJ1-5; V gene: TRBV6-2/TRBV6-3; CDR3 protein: CASSPDRSNQPQHF; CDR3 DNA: TGTGCCAGCAGTCCTGACCGATCCAATCAGCCCCAGCATTTT
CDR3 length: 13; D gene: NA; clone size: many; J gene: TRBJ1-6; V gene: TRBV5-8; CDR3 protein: CASSGGMYTPLHF; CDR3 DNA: TGTGCCAGTTCGGGGGGAATGTACACACCCCTCCACTTT
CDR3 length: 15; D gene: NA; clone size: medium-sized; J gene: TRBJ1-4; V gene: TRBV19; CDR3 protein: CASSIMRADNEKLFF; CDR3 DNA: TGTGCCAGTAGTATCATGAGGGCAGATAATGAAAAACTGTTTTTT
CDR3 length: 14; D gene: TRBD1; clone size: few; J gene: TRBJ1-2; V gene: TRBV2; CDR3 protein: CASSPLQGADGYTF; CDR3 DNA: TGTGCCAGCAGCCCCCTCCAGGGGGCCGATGGCTACACCTTC
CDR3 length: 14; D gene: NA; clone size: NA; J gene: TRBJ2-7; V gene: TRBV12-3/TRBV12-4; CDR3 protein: CASSFFGGSYEQYF; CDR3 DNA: TGTGCCAGCAGTTTTTTCGGGGGCTCCTACGAGCAGTACTTC
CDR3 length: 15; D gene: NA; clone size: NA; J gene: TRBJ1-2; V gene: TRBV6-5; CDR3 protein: CASSYSTGLGYGYTF; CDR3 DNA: TGTGCCAGCAGTTACTCTACAGGGTTAGGTTATGGCTACACCTTC
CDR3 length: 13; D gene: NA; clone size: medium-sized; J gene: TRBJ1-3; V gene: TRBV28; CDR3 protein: CASSFFSGNTIYF; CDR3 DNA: TGTGCCAGCAGTTTTTTCTCTGGAAACACCATATATTTT
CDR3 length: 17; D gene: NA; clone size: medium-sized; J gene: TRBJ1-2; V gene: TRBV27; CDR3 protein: CASSLVQLPGSNYGYTF; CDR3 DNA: TGTGCCAGCAGTTTAGTTCAGCTCCCGGGCAGTAACTATGGCTACACCTTC
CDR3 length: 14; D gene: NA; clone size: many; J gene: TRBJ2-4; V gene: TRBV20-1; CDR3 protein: CSAPTRSWENIQYF; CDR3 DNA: TGCAGTGCTCCTACTAGGTCCTGGGAAAACATTCAGTACTTC
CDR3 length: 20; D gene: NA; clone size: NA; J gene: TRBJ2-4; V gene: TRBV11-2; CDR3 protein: CASSLGPSGYEQYFEPAQFF; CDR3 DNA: NA
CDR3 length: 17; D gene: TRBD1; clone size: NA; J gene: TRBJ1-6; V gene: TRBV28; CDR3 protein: CASSQHRGRGLGSPLQF; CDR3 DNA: TGTGCCAGCAGCCAGCACAGGGGGCGCGGCTTGGGTTCACCCCTCCAATTT
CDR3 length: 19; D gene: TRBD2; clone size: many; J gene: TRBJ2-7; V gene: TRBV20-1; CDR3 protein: CSARDQGGTWTSRFYEQYF; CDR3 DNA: TGCAGTGCTAGAGATCAGGGAGGAACTTGGACTAGCCGCTTCTACGAGCAGTACTTC
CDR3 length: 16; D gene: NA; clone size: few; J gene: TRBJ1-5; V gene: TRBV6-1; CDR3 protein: CASREKVDYSNRPQHF; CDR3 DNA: TGTGCCAGCAGAGAGAAAGTGGACTATAGCAATCGGCCCCAGCATTTT
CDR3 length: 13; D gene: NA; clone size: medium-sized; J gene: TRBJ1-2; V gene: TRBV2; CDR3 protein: CASIQDLNYGYTF; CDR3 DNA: TGTGCCAGCATCCAGGACCTTAACTATGGCTACACCTTC
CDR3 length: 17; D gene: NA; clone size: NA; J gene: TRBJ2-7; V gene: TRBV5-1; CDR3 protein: CASSLALRHVAAYEQYF; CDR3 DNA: TGCGCCAGCAGCTTGGCCTTGAGACATGTTGCAGCCTACGAGCAGTACTTC
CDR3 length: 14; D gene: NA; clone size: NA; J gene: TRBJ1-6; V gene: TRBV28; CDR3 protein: CASRGAGLNSPIHF; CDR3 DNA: TGTGCCAGCAGGGGGGCGGGGCTGAATTCACCCATCCACTTT
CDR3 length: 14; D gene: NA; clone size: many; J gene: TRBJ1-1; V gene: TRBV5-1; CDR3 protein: CASSPTTGYTEAFF; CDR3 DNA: TGCGCCAGCAGCCCAACTACAGGGTACACTGAAGCTTTCTTT
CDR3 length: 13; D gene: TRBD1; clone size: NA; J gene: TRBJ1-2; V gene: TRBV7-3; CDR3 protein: CASIRDRGIGYTF; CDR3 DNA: TGTGCCAGCATCCGGGACAGAGGGATTGGCTACACCTTC
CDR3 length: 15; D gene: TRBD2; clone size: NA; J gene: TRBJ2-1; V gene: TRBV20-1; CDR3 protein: CSARDPGSGPLEQFF; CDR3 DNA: TGCAGTGCTAGAGATCCAGGTAGCGGGCCCTTAGAGCAGTTCTTC
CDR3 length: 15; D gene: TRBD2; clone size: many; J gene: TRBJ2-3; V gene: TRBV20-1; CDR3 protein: CSAETSGGAKDTQYF; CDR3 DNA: TGCAGTGCGGAGACTAGCGGGGGGGCCAAAGATACGCAGTATTTT
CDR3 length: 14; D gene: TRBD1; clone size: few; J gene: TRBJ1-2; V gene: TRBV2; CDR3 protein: CASRTGGAFYGYTF; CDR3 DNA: TGTGCCAGCAGGACAGGGGGCGCCTTCTATGGATACACATTC
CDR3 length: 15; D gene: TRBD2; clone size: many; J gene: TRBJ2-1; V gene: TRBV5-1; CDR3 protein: CASSLGLAVSNEQFF; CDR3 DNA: TGCGCCAGCAGCCTAGGACTAGCGGTTTCCAATGAGCAGTTCTTC